These T cell receptor beta chains were read from a single sample in a study of monozygotic twins with inflammatory bowel disease. From the 5' RACE reads, TCRdb lists one entry per CDR3 protein and no DNA. Its listing shows 110,000 to 150,000 distinct CDR3 sequences. The sequenced material came from blood. These receptors were obtained from a human donor with ulcerative colitis or Crohn's disease, or a healthy co-twin of an affected twin (not recorded which). Each CDR3 is given with its conserved first and last residue.

>14|TRBV20-1|TRBJ1-1
CSAIKPGLNTEAFF
>14|TRBV20-1|TRBJ2-7
CSAMSNTGSYEQYF
>15|TRBV18|TRBJ1-4
CASSPPQGLDEKLFF
>14|TRBV20-1|TRBJ2-2
CSARIVANTGELFF
>12|TRBV20-1|TRBJ1-1
CSANRTPTEAFF
>17|TRBV15|TRBJ2-1
CATSRDLGLAGRNEQFF
>15|TRBV15|TRBJ2-7
CATSRDLGVTYEQYF
>15|TRBV27|TRBJ1-6
CASAPGGEGNSPLHF
>16|TRBV27|TRBJ2-1
CASSLRHGLAGNEQFF
>15|TRBV27|TRBJ2-2
CASSLYAGHTGELFF
>15|TRBV6-1|TRBJ2-1
CASLPPGTSVGGQFF
>14|TRBV29-1|TRBJ2-1
CSGGTSGRGNEQFF
>13|TRBV7-3|TRBJ2-1
CASSADVDNEQFF
>12|TRBV5-6|TRBJ2-7
CASSAGLYEQYF
>14|TRBV30|TRBJ2-7
CAWSPLGLAGEQYF
>15|TRBV24-1|TRBJ2-7
CATSDRQGETNEQYF
>16|TRBV12-3/TRBV12-4|TRBJ2-3
CASSFLLSARVDTQYF
>15|TRBV3-1|TRBJ2-7
CASSLSGRSPYEQYF
>16|TRBV27|TRBJ2-3
CASSATWEGEWYTQYF
>18|TRBV4-3|TRBJ1-5
CASSQNAGTSGYNQPQHF
>13|TRBV6-5|TRBJ2-1
CASFSAESFEQFF
>12|TRBV5-5|TRBJ2-7
CASSLIVYEQYF
>15|TRBV7-2|TRBJ2-7
CASSPEAGASYEQYF
>16|TRBV13|TRBJ2-2
CASSLRTSGYTGELFF
>17|TRBV3-1|TRBJ2-1
CASSRPGLAGPYNEQFF
>12|TRBV6-5|TRBJ1-1
CASSVGGGEAFF
>16|TRBV7-6|TRBJ1-6
CASSLALGGSLSPLHF
>13|TRBV28|TRBJ2-7
CASSTHGRYEQYF
>15|TRBV7-9|TRBJ2-7
CASSFTRARQDEQYF
>15|TRBV20-1|TRBJ1-1
CSARDRGALSTEAFF
>12|TRBV5-1|TRBJ1-1
CASSWGQGEAFF
>14|TRBV27|TRBJ2-1
CASSPEGFYNEQFF